Following are 13 T cell receptor beta chains from one sample sequenced in a study of technical replicates of blood from a few donors. Profiling relied on immunoSEQ multiplex PCR, and the TCRdb table lists in-frame clones only, not all of them. Among around 60,000 clones listed, roughly 90% were seen once. The specimen was PBMCs. These receptors came from a human donor in good health. Some clones in this sample may be carry-over from other donors' samples.

This chain links TRBV7-2 with TRBJ1-2; 8 bases line up with TRBD1. Germline CDR1 reads SGHTA; CDR2 reads FQGNSA. V dropped 5 bases and J dropped 4; count of bases not matched to a gene: 6. The CDR3 spans 14 residues. In DNA, the CDR3 is TGTGCCAGCAGCCTCGACAGGGGCCGCTATGGCTACACCTTC. Translated: CASSLDRGRYGYTF.

J is TRBJ1-4 and V is TRBV11-2; 12 positions match TRBD1. The CDR3 runs 15 residues. After removal of 6 bases from V and 7 bases from J, the junction contained 6 bases not matched to a gene. In germline, CDR1 is SGHAT, CDR2 FQNNGV. The CDR3 loop reads CASRHRDRGPEKLFF. In DNA form, the CDR3 reads TGTGCCAGCAGGCATCGGGACAGGGGGCCTGAAAAACTGTTTTTT.

The V and J genes are TRBV18 and TRBJ1-4; maybe TRBD1 (5 bases). Germline assignment: CDR1 KGHSH and CDR2 LQKENI. The V end was cut by 4 bases, the J end by 2 bases, with 5 bases between. The CDR3 contains 13 residues. The DNA for the CDR3 is TGTGCCAGCTCACAGGGGACTAATGAAAAACTGTTTTTT. Its translation is CASSQGTNEKLFF.

The J gene is TRBJ1-4, the V gene TRBV19, with D maybe TRBD1 (5 bases). The germline V gene encodes CDR1 LNHDA and CDR2 SQIVND (reference sequence). CDR3 length equals 14 residues. V was pared by 4 bases and J by 0 bases, with 6 bases between. CDR3 loop: CASSTGPTNEKLFF. For the CDR3, the DNA is TGTGCCAGTAGTACAGGGCCAACTAATGAAAAACTGTTTTTT.

The chain combines TRBV4-3 with TRBJ2-3, with a tentative D call TRBD2 (6 bases). V dropped 4 bases and J dropped 6 bases, with 17 bases sitting between them. Germline-derived CDR1 and CDR2 are LGHNA and YSLEER. The CDR3 has 15 amino acids. CDR3 sequence: CASSPGPGRSDTQYF. The CDR3 region has the DNA TGCGCCAGCAGCCCGGGCCCGGGGAGGTCGGATACGCAGTATTTT.

CDR3 nucleotides: TGTGCCAGCAGCTTAGATGACAGGGGGTATAACTATGGCTACACCTTC. Translating it yields CASSLDDRGYNYGYTF. The chain has TRBV12-1 and TRBJ1-2; TRBD1 is the table's D call and was not checked against the DNA. TRBV12-1 corresponds to a pseudogene. CDR3 length: 16 amino acids.

The chain joins TRBV7-6 to TRBJ2-5; a weak D match, TRBD2 (6 bases). There are 16 residues in the CDR3. V was cut by 5 bases and J by 5 bases, with 21 bases left in between. Germline loops: CDR1 SGHVS, CDR2 FNYEAQ. The CDR3 loop reads CASSPVEGLSTETQYF. The CDR3 nucleotides read TGTGCCAGCAGCCCAGTGGAGGGTCTAAGTACGGAGACCCAGTACTTC.

The chain uses TRBV5-6 and TRBJ2-3, with 8 bases lining up with TRBD1. This CDR3 contains 14 residues. From germline, CDR1 is SGHDT and CDR2 YYEEEE. J lost 8 bases, V lost 0 bases, and 5 bases had no gene match. This CDR3 is CASSLVQGGGTQYF. The CDR3 region has the DNA TGTGCCAGCAGCTTGGTACAGGGGGGCGGTACGCAGTATTTT.

A few counts support this clone. The CDR3 nucleotides read TGTGCCAGCAGTTTGGACAGGGTCTACACCTTC. Translation: CASSLDRVYTF. The chain couples TRBV2 to TRBJ1-2; 8 nucleotides align to TRBD1. This CDR3 comprises 11 residues. In germline, CDR1 is SNHLY, CDR2 FYNNEI. Unmatched junction bases numbered 3, after V lost 5 bases and J lost 10 bases.

This clone was picked up one time. The chain links TRBV9 to TRBJ1-5; D is ambiguous. The CDR3 runs 15 residues. Germline lookup yields CDR1 SGDLS and CDR2 YYNGEE. Trimming took off 6 bases at V and 1 base at J, with 14 bases between the two ends. CDR3 residues: CASTLGSESNQPQHF. The DNA of the CDR3 is TGTGCCAGCACTCTAGGGAGTGAGAGCAATCAGCCCCAGCATTTT.

This clone has a handful of counts. V gene TRBV7-7 combines with J gene TRBJ2-7, with D possibly TRBD2 on 6 matching bases. This CDR3 has 20 amino acids. V was shortened by 3 bases and J by 0 bases, with 27 bases between the two germline ends. CDR1 and CDR2 from the germline V gene are SSHAT and FNYEAQ (reference sequence). DNA for the CDR3: TGTGCCAGCAGCTTTTATAACGGTCTGGGGCTAGCGTACAACTCCTACGAGCAGTACTTC. Translation: CASSFYNGLGLAYNSYEQYF.

The genes are TRBV18 and TRBJ2-7, with 11 bases aligning to TRBD1. The CDR3 is made up of 15 amino acids. Germline V CDR1 and CDR2: KGHSH, LQKENI. J was trimmed by 6 bases and V by 6 bases; bases with no gene match: 10. DNA of the CDR3: TGTGCCAGCTCCCCAAGGGGACAGGGGGGCGCCGAGCAGTACTTC. It specifies CASSPRGQGGAEQYF.

The chain carries TRBV4-1 and TRBJ2-1; 7 bases align to TRBD2. The junction had 3 bases not matched to a gene; V was cut back by 0 bases and J by 10 bases. CDR1 and CDR2 (germline): MGHRA, YSYEKL. This CDR3 region has 13 residues. This CDR3 reads CASSQDPSGEQFF. CDR3 DNA sequence: TGCGCCAGCAGCCAAGATCCTAGCGGCGAGCAGTTCTTC.